A single sample is the source of the 28 T cell receptor beta chains below, sequenced in a study of T cells in Graves' hyperthyroidism and ophthalmopathy. The CDR3 regions of TCR beta were amplified from RNA transcripts. First-round RT-PCR of the TCR CDR3 relied on the HTBI primer set. TCRdb processed the multiplex PCR reads anew with MiXCR; each CDR3 protein has one entry. The sample records 300,000 or so distinct CDR3 sequences, around 20% being singletons. Sequencing was carried out using blood. These TCRs come from a woman between 50 and 59 years old with Graves' hyperthyroidism.

The table lists this clonotype with many counts. J is TRBJ2-2 and V is TRBV5-1; D gene uncertain. Trimming took off 0 bases at V and 2 bases at J, with 14 bases between the two ends. The V gene's germline CDR1 is SGHRS and CDR2 YFSETQ. The CDR3 covers 17 residues. This chain's CDR3 is CASSLGRSRLNTGELFF. CDR3 DNA: TGCGCCAGCAGCTTGGGCCGATCACGCTTAAACACCGGGGAGCTGTTTTTT.

This clonotype was counted ten times or more. The rearrangement joins TRBV6-1 to TRBJ1-5; D gene unclear. The CDR3 covers 12 residues. Germline V gene sequence: CDR1 MNHNS, CDR2 SASEGT. V lost 2 bases and J 3 bases, leaving 2 bases between the germline ends. In nucleotides, the CDR3 is TGTGCCAGCAGTGAATTCAATCAGCCCCAGCATTTT. Encoded protein: CASSEFNQPQHF.

The CDR3 is CASSGVSSYEQYF. DNA of the CDR3: TGTGCCAGCAGCGGGGTGAGCTCCTACGAGCAGTACTTC. This chain links TRBV7-9 with TRBJ2-7; no definite D call. The CDR3 consists of 13 residues. Per germline, CDR1 SEHNR and CDR2 FQNEAQ (reference sequence). The V end lost 5 bases, the J end lost 0 bases, and 8 bases lay between the germline ends.

This clonotype showed up many times. The chain couples TRBV29-1 to TRBJ1-1, with TRBD1 identical over 7 bases. CDR1 and CDR2 (germline): SQVTM, ANQGSEA. The trim removed 6 bases at V and 4 bases at J, leaving 17 bases unmatched. This CDR3 has 16 amino acids. CDR3 protein: CSVDLWRGRRSTEAFF. CDR3 bases: TGCAGCGTCGACCTCTGGAGGGGGCGACGAAGCACTGAAGCTTTCTTT.

This clonotype has only a few counts. The rearrangement joins TRBV20-1 to TRBJ2-7; the match to TRBD2 covers 9 bases. The germline CDR1 and CDR2 sequences are DFQATT and SNEGSKA (reference sequence). The junction had 8 bases not matched to a gene; V was cut back by 6 bases and J by 2 bases. The CDR3 runs to 14 residues. As DNA, the CDR3 is TGCAGTGCCAATAGCGGGAGTGGCACCTACGAGCAGTACTTC. Protein: CSANSGSGTYEQYF.

This clonotype has only one observation. This chain connects TRBV20-1 to TRBJ2-1; 14 positions agree with TRBD2. The CDR3 covers 14 residues. Looked up from germline, CDR1 is DFQATT and CDR2 is SNEGSKA (reference sequence). V lost 4 bases, J lost 8 bases, and 4 bases stayed unmatched. CDR3 amino acids: CSAKGTSGSDEQFF. The CDR3 coding sequence is TGCAGTGCTAAAGGGACTAGCGGGAGTGATGAGCAGTTCTTC.

The gene calls are TRBV14 and TRBJ2-1, with 15 positions matching TRBD2. The CDR3 is made up of 15 amino acids. Germline trimming cut 4 bases from V and 12 bases from J; bases unmatched to any gene: 7. CDR1 and CDR2 from the germline V gene are SGHDN and FVKESK. CDR3 DNA: TGTGCCAGCAGCCCGGGACTAGCGGGGGGCCTAAGGCAGTTCTTC. Amino acid sequence: CASSPGLAGGLRQFF.

This clonotype occurred many times. This chain uses TRBV20-1 with TRBJ1-1; no reliable D call. Germline V gene lookup returns CDR1 DFQATT and CDR2 SNEGSKA (reference sequence). V was cut by 5 bases and J by 7 bases, with 11 bases left in between. This CDR3 is built from 11 residues. The CDR3 DNA is TGCAGTGCTTCTCGGACGGTTGAAGCTTTCTTT. Translation: CSASRTVEAFF.

This clonotype showed up just once. The chain has TRBV2 and TRBJ2-7, with TRBD1 identical over 7 bases. Germline lookup yields CDR1 SNHLY and CDR2 FYNNEI. The CDR3 contains 15 residues. J gave up 2 bases and V 6 bases, and 10 bases lay outside the gene matches. This CDR3 reads CASRKSTGIPYEQYF. The CDR3 DNA reads TGTGCCAGCAGAAAGTCGACAGGGATACCCTACGAGCAGTACTTC.

This clonotype was picked up many times. This chain connects TRBV28 to TRBJ1-1; 7 bases match TRBD1. Trimming cost V 8 bases and J 8 bases; bases outside gene matches: 5. Germline loops: CDR1 MDHEN, CDR2 SYDVKM. This CDR3 has 11 amino acids. As DNA, the CDR3 is TGTGCCAGCGGGGACAGCCTGGAAGCTTTCTTT. Translation gives CASGDSLEAFF.

The chain joins TRBV18 to TRBJ2-5; D gene uncertain. There are 14 residues in the CDR3. V dropped 0 bases and J dropped 6 bases, with 11 bases sitting between them. Germline CDR1 KGHSH, CDR2 LQKENI. CDR3 DNA: TGTGCCAGCTCACCACCGATGGTAGAAAAGACCCAGTACTTC. It is translated as CASSPPMVEKTQYF. The variable domain in full, with the rest retrieved from reference TRBV18 and TRBJ2-5, is NAGVMQNPRHLVRRRGQEARLRCSPMKGHSHVYWYRQLPEEGLKFMVYLQKENIIDESGMPKERFSAEFPKEGPSILRIQQVVRGDSAAYFCASSPPMVEKTQYFGPGTRLLVL.

The chain employs TRBV7-3 and TRBJ2-5; TRBD2 is a possible D gene (6 bases). The ends were cut back, 2 bases at V and 4 bases at J, with 11 bases in the middle. Germline values: CDR1 SGHTA, CDR2 FQGTGA. CDR3 size: 14 residues. The CDR3 is CASSLSAGAETQYF. CDR3 nucleotide sequence: TGTGCCAGCAGCTTATCAGCGGGTGCAGAGACCCAGTACTTC.

This clonotype has only a few counts. The chain recombines TRBV4-1 with TRBJ2-5; D perhaps matches TRBD1 (6 bases). CDR3 size: 18 residues. Germline V gene lookup returns CDR1 MGHRA and CDR2 YSYEKL. V was trimmed by 0 bases and J by 7 bases, leaving 24 bases between them. The CDR3 DNA sequence: TGCGCCAGCAGCCAAGATGGGTCGCAGGGGCTATCAGGGAGGACCCAGTACTTC. It yields the protein CASSQDGSQGLSGRTQYF.

There are a few counts of this clonotype. The chain combines TRBV12-3 or TRBV12-4 with TRBJ1-3; D unresolved. The CDR3 extends over 13 amino acids. Trimming shortened V by 5 bases and J by 8 bases, and 13 bases separated the two germline ends. The CDR3 spells CASSRDMVDTIYF. In DNA form, the CDR3 reads TGTGCCAGCAGTCGTGACATGGTGGACACCATATATTTT.

V is TRBV20-1 and J is TRBJ2-1; D gene unclear. Deletions cut 6 bases from V and 3 bases from J, with 15 bases between. Germline V gene sequence: CDR1 DFQATT, CDR2 SNEGSKA (reference sequence). The length of the CDR3 is 14 residues. In DNA, the CDR3 is TGCAGTGCGTATGGAGAGATCGGCTACAATGAGCAGTTCTTC. Its translation: CSAYGEIGYNEQFF.

This clonotype was counted a few times. The V and J genes are TRBV12-3 or TRBV12-4 and TRBJ1-1; unclear D gene. This CDR3 has 14 amino acids. Trimming removed 1 base at V and 2 bases at J, with 8 bases between. The CDR3 is CASSLDGRNTEAFF. Written as DNA, the CDR3 is TGTGCCAGCAGTTTAGACGGTAGAAACACTGAAGCTTTCTTT.

Many counts were recorded for this clonotype. This chain links TRBV20-1 with TRBJ2-7; 7 nucleotides agree with TRBD2. This CDR3 contains 12 residues. Trimming removed 4 bases from V and 4 bases from J; junction bases left unmatched: 4. The germline V gene encodes CDR1 DFQATT and CDR2 SNEGSKA (reference sequence). The CDR3 protein is CSATTSPYEQYF. CDR3 sequence (DNA): TGCAGTGCTACGACTAGCCCTTACGAGCAGTACTTC.

The V gene is TRBV30, the J gene TRBJ2-1; 8 bases align to TRBD1. Germline CDR1 GTSNPN, CDR2 SVGIG (reference sequence). The CDR3 runs 12 residues. The V and J ends lost 2 bases and 12 bases, in that order; junction bases with no gene match: 6. CDR3 sequence: CAWSFGQGRQFF. CDR3 coding DNA: TGTGCCTGGAGTTTCGGACAGGGAAGGCAGTTCTTC.

This clonotype was seen repeatedly, ten times or more. The chain recombines TRBV10-1 with TRBJ2-6; maybe TRBD2 (5 bases). Germline V lookup: CDR1 WNHNN, CDR2 SYGVQD (reference sequence). Trimming removed 6 bases at V and 0 bases at J, with 12 bases between. CDR3 length: 16 residues. This CDR3 reads CASRSEALSGANVLTF. Here the CDR3 DNA reads TGCGCCAGCAGGTCGGAGGCCCTCTCTGGGGCCAACGTCCTGACTTTC.

V and J are TRBV11-2 and TRBJ2-7; the D gene is possibly TRBD1 (6 bases). Trimming removed 5 bases from V and 3 bases from J, with 17 bases in between. This CDR3 contains 15 residues. Germline V gives CDR1 SGHAT, CDR2 FQNNGV. The CDR3 DNA follows: TGTGCCAGCAGCGGTAACAGGGCGCTTGTCTACGAGCAGTACTTC. This gives the protein CASSGNRALVYEQYF.

This clonotype has more than one count but fewer than ten. Relative to the germline gene, one junction end is altered; a read error may explain this. This chain joins TRBV6-2 or TRBV6-3 and TRBJ2-7; TRBD2 matches 9 bases. The CDR3 covers 16 residues. Germline CDR1 and CDR2: MNHEY and SVGEGT. This CDR3 reads CASSTVLGLATYEQHF. CDR3 DNA: TGTGCCAGCAGTACTGTCTTGGGACTAGCCACCTACGAGCAGCACTTC.

This chain joins TRBV20-1 and TRBJ2-5; TRBD2 agrees at 8 bases. Germline assignment: CDR1 DFQATT and CDR2 SNEGSKA (reference sequence). V lost 3 bases to trimming and J lost 4 bases; unmatched junction nucleotides: 10. CDR3 size: 15 residues. This CDR3 reads CSASEIPGLGETQYF. The CDR3 region has the DNA TGCAGTGCTAGTGAAATTCCGGGACTAGGAGAGACCCAGTACTTC.

This clonotype showed up just a few times. The chain carries TRBV6-1 and TRBJ2-5; D might be TRBD2 (5 bases). The germline V gene encodes CDR1 MNHNS and CDR2 SASEGT. This CDR3 contains 14 residues. V was clipped by 5 bases and J by 12 bases, with 22 bases between them. The CDR3 loop reads CASSYGVGAKLKYF. The DNA of the CDR3 is TGTGCCAGCAGTTATGGAGTGGGAGCTAAGCTGAAGTACTTC.

The chain has TRBV6-2 or TRBV6-3 and TRBJ1-5; D ambiguous. Trimming cost V 6 bases and J 1 base, with 13 bases left between them. This CDR3 has 15 residues. Looked up from germline, CDR1 is MNHEY and CDR2 is SVGEGT. CDR3 loop: CASSRSGPSNQPQHF. The CDR3 DNA follows: TGTGCCAGCAGCCGGAGTGGGCCCAGCAATCAGCCCCAGCATTTT.

The rearrangement joins TRBV2 to TRBJ2-1, with D unresolved. Germline CDR1 SNHLY, CDR2 FYNNEI. The V and J ends lost 4 bases and 8 bases respectively, with 9 bases between them. The CDR3 runs to 12 residues. In nucleotides, the CDR3 is TGTGCCAGCAGTGCCGGGTCGTATGAGCAGTTCTTC. Translating it yields CASSAGSYEQFF.

The sample holds one count of this clonotype. The chain couples TRBV2 to TRBJ1-1, with D unresolved. CDR1 and CDR2 from the germline V gene are SNHLY and FYNNEI. The V gene lost 5 bases and the J gene lost 1 base, with 14 bases spanning the gap. The CDR3 consists of 15 residues. This chain's CDR3 is CASSQESAENTEAFF. DNA for the CDR3: TGTGCCAGCAGTCAAGAATCTGCAGAGAACACTGAAGCTTTCTTT.

This clonotype was detected many times. The rearrangement uses TRBV28 and TRBJ2-7, with TRBD1 matching over 10 bases. Germline lookup yields CDR1 MDHEN and CDR2 SYDVKM. This CDR3 comprises 16 residues. V was pared by 6 bases and J by 4 bases, with 12 bases of the junction left unmatched. CDR3 sequence (DNA): TGTGCCAGCAGCCGATCCCGGGACAGGGGCGGTTACGAGCAGTACTTC. It translates to CASSRSRDRGGYEQYF.

This clonotype has a count of ten or more. This chain uses TRBV7-9 with TRBJ1-1; D perhaps matches TRBD1 (5 bases). V was trimmed by 0 bases and J by 6 bases, leaving 11 bases between them. The CDR3 length is 14 residues. The germline V gene encodes CDR1 SEHNR and CDR2 FQNEAQ (reference sequence). The CDR3 sequence is CASSLATGDPEAFF. CDR3 DNA sequence: TGTGCCAGCAGCTTAGCCACGGGGGACCCTGAAGCTTTCTTT.